This TCR beta chain stems from a study of technical replicates of blood from a handful of donors. The length of the CDR3 is 14 residues. The germline V gene has CDR1 MNHNY and CDR2 SVGAGI (reference sequence). V lost 6 bases to trimming and J lost 6 bases; unmatched junction nucleotides: 10. The assay was immunoSEQ multiplex PCR, and TCRdb's table has in-frame clones only and misses some. The sample has tens of thousands of clones, roughly 90% seen once. This clone appeared a single time. The sequence came from a human donor in good health. This chain connects TRBV6-6 to TRBJ1-2, with 7 bases lining up with TRBD1. The source material was T cells isolated from PBMCs. DNA for the CDR3: TGTGCCAGCAGACCGCGTACAGGGGTCCATGGCTACACCTTC. Translating gives CASRPRTGVHGYTF.